These 9 T cell receptor beta chains were sequenced from one sample in a study of metastatic and nonmetastatic thyroid tumors. Not a single patient had been given any form of treatment at any point before undergoing thyroid surgery. TCRdb re-analyzed the PCR reads through MiXCR. The top ten clones hold 10% to 15% of a sample with more than 10,000 clones, around 12% of them seen once. The source material was blood. Every receptor here comes from a female donor with papillary thyroid cancer or a benign thyroid nodule (not recorded which). Some clones in this sample may be carry-over from other donors' samples.

This clone is termed medium-sized. V and J are TRBV25-1 and TRBJ2-3; D perhaps matches TRBD1 (7 bases). The V end was cut by 4 bases, the J end by 2 bases, with 13 bases between. The CDR3 is 15 residues long. Germline assignment: CDR1 MGHDK and CDR2 SYGVNS. As DNA, the CDR3 is TGTGCCAGCAGTGCCTACAGGGGACTCACAGATACGCAGTATTTT. Translation gives CASSAYRGLTDTQYF.

The sample holds many counts of this clone. This chain joins TRBV30 and TRBJ2-5, with D tentatively TRBD2 (6 bases). The CDR3 consists of 15 residues. CDR1 GTSNPN and CDR2 SVGIG come from the germline V gene (reference sequence). V was pared by 0 bases and J by 5 bases, with 16 bases between. This chain's CDR3 is CAWSVAGRPRETQYF. Here the CDR3 DNA reads TGTGCCTGGAGTGTAGCTGGGAGGCCTAGGGAGACCCAGTACTTC.

This clone was counted many times. The chain carries TRBV7-9 and TRBJ1-1; D is possibly TRBD1 (6 bases). Looked up from germline, CDR1 is SEHNR and CDR2 is FQNEAQ (reference sequence). Between the trimmed V and J ends, which lost 6 bases and 5 bases, there was a span of 13 bases. The CDR3 covers 13 residues. The DNA for the CDR3 is TGTGCCAGCAGTCCCACAGGGAGGACTGAAGCTTTCTTT. This gives the protein CASSPTGRTEAFF.

This clone ranks as medium-sized. Different DNA sequences within this sample yield the same CDR3. The J gene is TRBJ1-1, the V gene TRBV2; TRBD1 might be the D (6 bases). Germline V CDR1 and CDR2: SNHLY, FYNNEI. The CDR3 length is 12 residues. Trimming removed 9 bases from V and 5 bases from J, with 13 bases in between. The CDR3, as DNA: TGTGCCAGACGGACAGAGCGGACTGAAGCTTTCTTT. Its translation is CARRTERTEAFF.

This clone was observed at least ten times. With a much larger clone just one base away, this may be a read error. Other DNA sequences from this sample encode an identical CDR3 as well. This rearrangement joins TRBV18 to TRBJ2-3; 14 nucleotides align to TRBD2. The germline CDR1 and CDR2 sequences are KGHSH and LQKENI. The CDR3 is made up of 17 amino acids. The V and J ends lost 4 bases and 8 bases, in that order; junction bases with no gene match: 11. CDR3 sequence reads: CASSLSSGTSGGSTQYF. CDR3 nucleotide sequence: TGTGCCAGCTCACTCTCCAGTGGGACTAGCGGGGGAAGTACGCAGTATTTT.

This clone has ten or more counts. This chain connects TRBV5-1 to TRBJ2-2; 7 bases align to TRBD2. Germline CDR1 and CDR2: SGHRS and YFSETQ. V lost 4 bases, J lost 0 bases, and 6 bases stayed unmatched. CDR3 size: 16 residues. DNA of the CDR3: TGCGCCAGCAGCAATCTAGCGGACGCGAACACCGGGGAGCTGTTTTTT. Its translation is CASSNLADANTGELFF. Complete variable domain (other parts from reference TRBV5-1 and TRBJ2-2): KAGVTQTPRYLIKTRGQQVTLSCSPISGHRSVSWYQQTPGQGLQFLFEYFSETQRNKGNFPGRFSGRQFSNSRSEMNVSTLELGDSALYLCASSNLADANTGELFFGEGSRLTVL.

There are many counts of this clone. The rearrangement links TRBV7-9 to TRBJ1-2, with D maybe TRBD1 (6 bases). Germline-derived CDR1 and CDR2 are SEHNR and FQNEAQ (reference sequence). The CDR3 has 15 amino acids. The ends were cut back, 6 bases at V and 5 bases at J, with 19 bases in the middle. This chain's CDR3 is CASSSSQGTPYGYTF. The CDR3, as DNA: TGTGCCAGCAGTTCTAGTCAGGGGACCCCATATGGCTACACCTTC.

This clone is termed medium-sized. The chain has TRBV6-5 and TRBJ2-2; D unresolved. This CDR3 has 13 residues. Germline V gene sequence: CDR1 MNHEY, CDR2 SVGAGI. Trimming shortened V by 0 bases and J by 5 bases, and 4 bases separated the two germline ends. For the CDR3, the DNA is TGTGCCAGCAGTTACTCTCCTACCGGGGAGCTGTTTTTT. Translating gives CASSYSPTGELFF.

This clone was seen ten or more times. The chain is built from TRBV7-9 and TRBJ2-6; possibly TRBD1 for D (5 bases). CDR3 size: 18 residues. V lost 8 bases, J lost 1 base, and 21 bases lay in between. Looked up from germline, CDR1 is SEHNR and CDR2 is FQNEAQ (reference sequence). CDR3 in amino acids: CASRPITGTPSGANVLTF. CDR3 nucleotides: TGTGCCAGCCGCCCGATTACAGGTACCCCTTCTGGGGCCAACGTCCTGACTTTC.